The 13 T cell receptor beta chains below all came from one sample that was sequenced in a study of post-analysis software for immune sequencing data. For these TCRs, the target antigens are not known. Study results and limitations: Higher frequency in patients than in controls was seen for about five TRBV segments, with TRBV5-6, TRBV5-1 and TRBV20-1 among them.

Unique molecular identifiers tagged the TCR beta cDNA libraries. TCRdb fed the PCR reads into MiXCR, producing one record per CDR3 protein. The sample carries approximately 250,000 distinct CDR3 sequences, 35% to 45% recorded once. The sample taken for sequencing was blood. Receptors were obtained from a girl aged 5 to 17 with multiple sclerosis.

V usage is TRBV12-3 or TRBV12-4 and J usage is TRBJ1-1; TRBD1 might be the D (5 bases). Trimming removed 3 bases at V and 5 bases at J, with 13 bases between. This CDR3 region has 14 residues. The CDR3 loop reads CASSFGGEGTEAFF. The CDR3 DNA reads TGTGCCAGCAGTTTTGGAGGGGAAGGGACTGAAGCTTTCTTT.

Points on this clonotype: A much larger clone differs by one base, so this may be a read error. The genes are TRBV5-6 and TRBJ2-3, with 7 bases matching TRBD2. CDR1 is SGHDT, CDR2 YYEEEE, per germline. This CDR3 spans 15 amino acids. In DNA form, the CDR3 reads TGTACCAGCAGCTTGACTAGCACTGGCACAGATACGCAGTATTTT. It is translated as CTSSLTSTGTDTQYF.

J is TRBJ2-5 and V is TRBV6-6, with 11 bases lining up with TRBD2. The DNA matches TRBJ2-7 better at its end, which makes the J call doubtful. Germline V gene lookup returns CDR1 MNHNY and CDR2 SVGAGI (reference sequence). The CDR3 is 15 residues long. The CDR3 DNA follows: TGTGCCAGCAGTGGGTCCGGGACTAGCGGCTACGAGCAGTACTTC. It encodes CASSGSGTSGYEQYF.

This clonotype has a count of ten or more. The rearrangement joins TRBV4-1 to TRBJ2-3; D unresolved. V was cut by 5 bases and J by 2 bases, with 17 bases left in between. Per the germline V gene, CDR1 is MGHRA and CDR2 is YSYEKL. The CDR3 is made up of 16 amino acids. The CDR3 sequence: CASSADSPRATDTQYF. The CDR3 bases are TGCGCCAGCAGCGCAGACTCACCAAGAGCCACAGATACGCAGTATTTT.

This clonotype was recorded many times. This chain connects TRBV29-1 to TRBJ2-3; 8 bases match TRBD2. V was pared by 3 bases and J by 2 bases, with 13 bases of the junction left unmatched. The germline V gene has CDR1 SQVTM and CDR2 ANQGSEA. The CDR3 has 17 amino acids. The DNA for the CDR3 is TGCAGCGTTGATCGGTCGGGTGCTAGCGGGTACACAGATACGCAGTATTTT. Protein sequence: CSVDRSGASGYTDTQYF.

Many counts were recorded for this clonotype. V and J are TRBV28 and TRBJ1-1; D is unclear. Germline-derived CDR1 and CDR2 are MDHEN and SYDVKM. The ends were cut back, 6 bases at V and 3 bases at J, with 11 bases in the middle. The CDR3 runs 13 residues. CDR3 loop: CASSRGSYTEAFF. The CDR3 DNA sequence: TGTGCCAGCAGCCGCGGCAGCTACACTGAAGCTTTCTTT.

This clonotype turned up a few times. This may be a read error: a much more frequent sequence differs by one nucleotide. The V gene is TRBV7-9, the J gene TRBJ2-6; possible D gene TRBD1, 5 bases. Per germline, CDR1 SEHNR and CDR2 FQNEAQ (reference sequence). The CDR3 loop spans 14 amino acids. The CDR3 protein is CASSPTWGDNVPTF. Written as DNA, the CDR3 is TGTGCCAGCAGCCCGACCTGGGGCGACAACGTCCCGACTTTC. Filled out from reference TRBV7-9 and TRBJ2-6, the complete variable domain reads DTGVSQNPRHKITKRGQNVTFRCDPISEHNRLYWYRQTLGQGPEFLTYFQNEAQLEKSRLLSDRFSAERPKGSFSTLEIQRTEQGDSAMYLCASSPTWGDNVPTFGAGSRLTVL.

This clonotype was picked up a small number of times. The genes are TRBV28 and TRBJ2-7; possible D gene TRBD1, 6 bases. Per germline, CDR1 MDHEN and CDR2 SYDVKM. This CDR3 contains 13 residues. V was trimmed by 2 bases and J by 3 bases, leaving 8 bases between them. The CDR3 region is CASSLQGLYEQYF. For the CDR3, the DNA is TGTGCCAGCAGTTTACAGGGGCTCTACGAGCAGTACTTC. The full variable domain, completed using reference TRBV28 and TRBJ2-7, is DVKVTQSSRYLVKRTGEKVFLECVQDMDHENMFWYRQDPGLGLRLIYFSYDVKMKEKGDIPEGYSVSREKKERFSLILESASTNQTSMYLCASSLQGLYEQYFGPGTRLTVT.

This clonotype was observed many times. The rearrangement joins TRBV5-1 to TRBJ2-3; weak D call: TRBD2 (5 bases). Germline values: CDR1 SGHRS, CDR2 YFSETQ. Between the trimmed V and J ends, which lost 4 bases and 0 bases, there was a span of 12 bases. The CDR3 is 15 residues long. The CDR3 DNA sequence: TGCGCCAGCAGCACCTCCGGGAAGAGCACAGATACGCAGTATTTT. Amino acid sequence: CASSTSGKSTDTQYF.

Comments on this clonotype: A clone one base away is much larger, so this may be a read error. This rearrangement joins TRBV10-3 to TRBJ2-1, with 12 bases aligning to TRBD2. The CDR3 sequence is 19 residues long. Germline CDR1 ENHRY, CDR2 SYGVKD. J lost 6 bases, V lost 4 bases, and 16 bases had no gene match. The CDR3 DNA is TGTGCCATCAGTGGGGCACTAGCGGGAGGACCGACCAGCTGCAATGAGCAGTTCTTC. Its protein product is CAISGALAGGPTSCNEQFF.

This clonotype was seen a handful of times. V gene TRBV6-6 combines with J gene TRBJ1-5, with 8 bases aligning to TRBD1. The trim removed 6 bases at V and 5 bases at J, leaving 12 bases unmatched. The CDR3 length is 16 residues. CDR1 is MNHNY, CDR2 SVGAGI, per germline (reference sequence). CDR3 DNA sequence: TGTGCCAGCAGGACACTAGACAGGGGAGTGGATCAGCCCCAGCATTTT. Translated: CASRTLDRGVDQPQHF.

Many counts were recorded for this clonotype. The rearrangement links TRBV3-1 to TRBJ2-3; D might be TRBD2 (6 bases). CDR3 length: 16 residues. Germline V gene lookup returns CDR1 LGHDT and CDR2 YNNKEL (reference sequence). V was cut by 4 bases and J by 2 bases, with 16 bases left in between. The CDR3: CASSRHIGGLTDTQYF. The DNA for the CDR3 is TGTGCCAGCAGCCGTCACATCGGGGGACTCACAGATACGCAGTATTTT.

Many counts were recorded for this clonotype. The CDR3: CASSPDQGRGYGYTF. Here the CDR3 DNA reads TGTGCCAGCAGCCCCGACCAGGGAAGGGGCTATGGCTACACCTTC. The chain is built from TRBV7-6 and TRBJ1-2; a possible D gene is TRBD1 (5 bases). The CDR3 length is 15 residues. Trimming took off 5 bases at V and 4 bases at J, with 17 bases between the two ends. Per the germline V gene, CDR1 is SGHVS and CDR2 is FNYEAQ.